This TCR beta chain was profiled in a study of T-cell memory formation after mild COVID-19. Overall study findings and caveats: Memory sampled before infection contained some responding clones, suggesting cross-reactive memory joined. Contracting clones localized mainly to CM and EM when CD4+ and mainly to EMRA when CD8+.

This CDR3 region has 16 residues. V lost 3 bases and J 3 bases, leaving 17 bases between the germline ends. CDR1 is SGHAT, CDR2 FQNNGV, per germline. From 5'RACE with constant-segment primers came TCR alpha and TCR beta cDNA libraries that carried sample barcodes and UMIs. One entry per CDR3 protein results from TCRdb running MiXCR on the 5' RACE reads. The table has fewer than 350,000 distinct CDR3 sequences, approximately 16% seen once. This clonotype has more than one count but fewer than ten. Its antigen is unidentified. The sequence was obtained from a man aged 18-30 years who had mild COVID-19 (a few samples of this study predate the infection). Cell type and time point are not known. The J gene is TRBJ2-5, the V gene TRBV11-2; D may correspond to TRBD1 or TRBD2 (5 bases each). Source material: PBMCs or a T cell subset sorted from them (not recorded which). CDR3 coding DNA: TGTGCCAGCAGCTTCGGTACAGGAGGAGTAAAAGAGACCCAGTACTTC. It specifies CASSFGTGGVKETQYF.